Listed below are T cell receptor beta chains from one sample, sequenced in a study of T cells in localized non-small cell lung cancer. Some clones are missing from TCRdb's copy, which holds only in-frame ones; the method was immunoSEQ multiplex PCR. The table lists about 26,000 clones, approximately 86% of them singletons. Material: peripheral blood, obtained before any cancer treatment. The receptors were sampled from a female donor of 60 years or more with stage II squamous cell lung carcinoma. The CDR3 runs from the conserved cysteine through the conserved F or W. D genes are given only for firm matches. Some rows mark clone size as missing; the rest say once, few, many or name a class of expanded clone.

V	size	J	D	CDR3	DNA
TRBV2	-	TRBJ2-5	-	CASSPDLGGQETQYF	TGTGCCAGCAGTCCAGATTTGGGGGGCCAAGAGACCCAGTACTTC
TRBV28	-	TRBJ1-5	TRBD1	CATQGDSNQPQHF	TGTGCCACGCAGGGGGATAGCAATCAGCCCCAGCATTTT
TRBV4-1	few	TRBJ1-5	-	CASSQDGQNNQPQHF	TGCGCCAGCAGCCAAGATGGACAGAACAATCAGCCCCAGCATTTT
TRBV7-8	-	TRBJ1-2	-	CASSPSGSANYGYTF	TGTGCCAGCAGCCCTAGCGGGTCAGCTAACTATGGCTACACCTTC
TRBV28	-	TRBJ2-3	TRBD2	CASRRTSGRPDTQYF	TGTGCCAGCAGGCGGACTAGCGGGAGGCCAGATACGCAGTATTTT
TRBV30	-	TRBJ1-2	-	CAWKGGGPLDVYGYTF	TGTGCCTGGAAAGGAGGGGGGCCCCTGGACGTCTATGGCTACACCTTC
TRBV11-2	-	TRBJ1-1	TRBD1	CASSLNQGVRNTEAFF	TGTGCCAGCAGCTTAAATCAGGGGGTGCGGAACACTGAAGCTTTCTTT
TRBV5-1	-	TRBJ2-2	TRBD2	CASGLAGANTGELFF	TGCGCCAGCGGGCTAGCGGGAGCGAACACCGGGGAGCTGTTTTTT
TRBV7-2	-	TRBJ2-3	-	CASSFAAVGRLGATQYF	TGTGCCAGCAGCTTCGCCGCGGTCGGGCGTCTAGGCGCTACGCAGTATTTT
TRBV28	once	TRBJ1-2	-	CAAVHNYGYTF	TGTGCCGCCGTCCATAACTATGGCTACACCTTC
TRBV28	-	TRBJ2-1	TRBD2	CASSRGGLYNEQFF	TGTGCCAGCAGCCGGGGAGGGCTATACAATGAGCAGTTCTTC
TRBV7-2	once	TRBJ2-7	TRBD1	CASSLVTGGYEQYF	TGTGCCAGCAGCTTAGTCACAGGGGGCTACGAGCAGTACTTC
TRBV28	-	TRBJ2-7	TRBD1	CASSSGQSSYEQYF	TGTGCCAGCAGTTCGGGACAGAGTTCCTACGAGCAGTACTTC
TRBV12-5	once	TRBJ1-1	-	CASGLEPVGTEAFF	TGTGCTAGTGGTTTGGAACCCGTAGGCACTGAAGCTTTCTTT
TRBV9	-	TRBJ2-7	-	CASSPGDRSYEQYF	TGTGCCAGCAGCCCGGGGGACAGATCCTACGAGCAGTACTTC